This is a list of T cell receptor beta chains from one sample in a study of CD8 T cells in Susac syndrome. TCRdb re-called the immunoSEQ multiplex PCR reads with MiXCR, one entry per CDR3 protein. The data hold about 190,000 distinct CDR3 sequences, with around nine tenths observed a single time. Sequenced material: CD4+ T cells from PBMCs. These receptors originate from a human donor with Susac syndrome. CDR3s include the opening cysteine and the closing phenylalanine or tryptophan. The D gene is left open where the match is weak. Size is stated for part of the rows, as once, few or many counts, or as a class when the clone is expanded.

v_gene,j_gene,len,d_gene,abundance,CDR3nt,CDR3aa
TRBV15,TRBJ2-1,13,-,-,TGTGCCACCAGCAGAGGCGGGTATATTGAGCAGTTCTTC,CATSRGGYIEQFF
TRBV25-1,TRBJ2-7,16,TRBD2,once,TGTGCCAGCAGTGAACTCGGGACTAGCGGTACCTACGAGCAGTACTTC,CASSELGTSGTYEQYF
TRBV19,TRBJ2-7,16,TRBD2,-,TGTGCCAGTAGTGATCAAGGACTAGCGGGGTTCTCCGAGCAGTACTTC,CASSDQGLAGFSEQYF
TRBV5-4,TRBJ2-3,14,-,-,TGTGCCAGCAGAAGGGACATCAGCACAGATACGCAGTATTTT,CASRRDISTDTQYF
TRBV6-2/TRBV6-3,TRBJ1-5,12,-,-,TGTGCCAGCAGCCGCCCCGGGGAGCCCCAGCATTTT,CASSRPGEPQHF
TRBV18,TRBJ2-5,14,-,-,TGTGCCAGCTCAATGCTCACGCAGGAAGAGACCCAGTACTTC,CASSMLTQEETQYF
TRBV12-3/TRBV12-4,TRBJ1-5,12,-,-,TGTGCCAGCAGTCTGAGCTTTGGGCCCCAGCATTTT,CASSLSFGPQHF
TRBV7-6,TRBJ1-1,15,TRBD1,-,TGTGCCAGCAGCTCTCGGGACAGAATGAACACTGAAGCTTTCTTT,CASSSRDRMNTEAFF
TRBV28,TRBJ1-5,17,-,-,TGTGCCAGCAGTTTAATGATGTGGGGGGCTAAGGATCAGCCCCAGCATTTT,CASSLMMWGAKDQPQHF
TRBV10-3,TRBJ1-1,15,-,-,TGTGCCATCAGCCAGGGATATGGGATGAACACTGAAGCTTTCTTT,CAISQGYGMNTEAFF
TRBV12-3/TRBV12-4,TRBJ2-2,14,-,-,TGTGCCAGCAGGAGGACAGTGTGGACCGGGGAGCTGTTTTTT,CASRRTVWTGELFF
TRBV4-1,TRBJ2-7,14,-,-,TGCGCCAGCAGCCAATACTCCAATCTTTACGAGCAGTACTTC,CASSQYSNLYEQYF
TRBV7-2,TRBJ2-3,16,TRBD2,-,TGTGCCAGCAGCTTGATGGGACTAGCGGGAGTAGGGACGCAGTATTTT,CASSLMGLAGVGTQYF
TRBV20-1,TRBJ1-2,13,-,-,TGCAGTGCTAGAGAGGAGACAAACTATGGCTACACCTTC,CSAREETNYGYTF
TRBV12-3/TRBV12-4,TRBJ1-2,14,TRBD1,-,TGTGCCAGCAGAGTCTCAGGGGGGAACTATGGCTACACCTTC,CASRVSGGNYGYTF
TRBV30,TRBJ1-2,12,-,once,TGTGCCTGGAGTGTACTCAAAGAGCCCGACACCTTC,CAWSVLKEPDTF
TRBV28,TRBJ2-3,13,TRBD1,-,TGTGCCAGCAACGGACAGGGCACAGATACGCAGTATTTT,CASNGQGTDTQYF
TRBV9,TRBJ2-3,19,-,-,TGTGCCAGCAGCGTAGGCGACTCTAGAGTATGGGAGGCAGCAGATACGCAGTATTTT,CASSVGDSRVWEAADTQYF
TRBV5-1,TRBJ2-7,14,TRBD2,-,TGCGCCAGCAGCCCAACCATAGCGGGAGGCGAGCAGTACTTC,CASSPTIAGGEQYF
TRBV6-6,TRBJ1-1,16,TRBD1,-,TGTGCCAGCAGTTATACACCAGGGGGCCTGAACACTGAAGCTTTCTTT,CASSYTPGGLNTEAFF
TRBV2,TRBJ2-3,12,-,-,TGTGCCAGCAGTGAATCGGGCGGGACGCAGTATTTT,CASSESGGTQYF
TRBV12-3/TRBV12-4,TRBJ1-6,14,-,-,TGTGCCAGCAGTCAAAGCTGGGGGAACTCACCCCTCCACTTT,CASSQSWGNSPLHF
TRBV11-1,TRBJ1-1,13,-,-,TGTGCCAGCAACTTGCCGGGGAACACTGAAGCTTTCTTT,CASNLPGNTEAFF
TRBV29-1,TRBJ2-3,15,TRBD2,-,TGCAGCGTTGAAGGGGGCGGGGGGCGCACAGATACGCAGTATTTT,CSVEGGGGRTDTQYF
TRBV28,TRBJ2-2,17,-,once,TGTGCCAGCAGGCCCCGTAGAAGGGAGGCGAACACCGGGGAGCTGTTTTTT,CASRPRRREANTGELFF
TRBV6-1,TRBJ2-7,14,TRBD1,-,TGTGCCAGCAGTGAAAGACAGGGTCGCGACGAGCAGTACTTC,CASSERQGRDEQYF
TRBV19,TRBJ2-1,15,-,-,TGTGCCAGTAGTATTGGCGGGCTGTCCTACAATGAGCAGTTCTTC,CASSIGGLSYNEQFF
TRBV12-3/TRBV12-4,TRBJ1-6,15,TRBD1,-,TGTGCCAGCAGCCTGGACAGGGAATCTCATTCACCCCTCCACTTT,CASSLDRESHSPLHF
TRBV5-1,TRBJ2-7,15,-,-,TGCGCCAGCCGCAGTGGACGAGGGAAATACTACGAGCAGTACTTC,CASRSGRGKYYEQYF
TRBV10-3,TRBJ2-7,13,TRBD1,-,TGTGCCAACCGGGACAGCTCGAGCGACGAGCAGTACTTC,CANRDSSSDEQYF
TRBV3-1,TRBJ2-7,14,-,-,TGTGCCAGCAGCTACAACGCACAGGGCTACGAGCAGTACTTC,CASSYNAQGYEQYF
TRBV12-3/TRBV12-4,TRBJ2-7,16,-,once,TGTGCCAGCAGTTTTATTGGGCGGGGACATACCTACGAGCAGTACTTC,CASSFIGRGHTYEQYF
TRBV24-1,TRBJ2-2,13,-,-,TGTGCCACCAGTCCCTATGTTGGCGGGGAGCTGTTTTTT,CATSPYVGGELFF
TRBV9,TRBJ1-4,18,TRBD1,once,TGTGCCAGCAGCGTCTCAGCCGGGACAGCGGCAACTAATGAAAAACTGTTTTTT,CASSVSAGTAATNEKLFF
TRBV29-1,TRBJ1-2,9,-,-,TGCAGCGTTGGATCTGGCTACACCTTC,CSVGSGYTF
TRBV10-3,TRBJ2-3,17,TRBD1,-,TGTGCCATCAGTGATTCCGGGACAGGGGGCTTATCAGATACGCAGTATTTT,CAISDSGTGGLSDTQYF
TRBV7-9,TRBJ1-4,15,-,once,TGTGCCAGCTCGATAACGGAAACAACTAATGAAAAACTGTTTTTT,CASSITETTNEKLFF
TRBV28,TRBJ2-7,12,-,-,TGTGCCAGCCAAGGGGCCTCCAGCGAGCAGTACTTC,CASQGASSEQYF
TRBV18,TRBJ2-3,15,TRBD1,-,TGTGCCAGCTCACCTCGAGGGGGCCGTGCAGATACGCAGTATTTT,CASSPRGGRADTQYF
TRBV7-8,TRBJ2-7,16,-,-,TGTGCCAGCAGCGTGGGGAGACTACTAGGGGCGAGGGAGCAGTACTTC,CASSVGRLLGAREQYF
TRBV29-1,TRBJ1-5,14,-,once,TGCAGCGTTGTGGAGTCGGGGTTAGGTCAGCCCCAGCATTTT,CSVVESGLGQPQHF
TRBV6-5,TRBJ2-3,15,-,-,TGTGCCAGCAGTCAACCGGGACTCCTCACAGATACGCAGTATTTT,CASSQPGLLTDTQYF
TRBV11-2,TRBJ2-7,14,-,-,TGTGCCAGCAGCTTAGTAATCAGATACTACGAGCAGTACTTC,CASSLVIRYYEQYF
TRBV20-1,TRBJ2-7,12,TRBD2,-,TGCAGTGCTATCCAGCGGGGCTACGAGCAGTACTTC,CSAIQRGYEQYF
TRBV9,TRBJ2-1,15,-,-,TGTGCCAGCAGCGTAGGAGGTACCAAATACAATGAGCAGTTCTTC,CASSVGGTKYNEQFF
TRBV12-5,TRBJ2-1,16,-,-,TGTGCTAGTGGTTTGACCCTGCAGGGGCCCTACAATGAGCAGTTCTTC,CASGLTLQGPYNEQFF
TRBV5-1,TRBJ2-7,14,TRBD1,-,TGCGCCAGCAGGGAGACAGGGGCCTCCTACGAGCAGTACTTC,CASRETGASYEQYF
TRBV3-1,TRBJ2-3,13,-,-,TGTGCCAGCAGCCAGGAGGGGGCAGATACGCAGTATTTT,CASSQEGADTQYF
TRBV11-1,TRBJ2-3,17,TRBD2,-,TGTGCCAGCACCTCCCCGACTAGCGGGATCTACACAGATACGCAGTATTTT,CASTSPTSGIYTDTQYF
TRBV6-5,TRBJ2-3,15,-,-,TGTGCCAGCAGCCGCGGGACAGTAGACACAGATACGCAGTATTTT,CASSRGTVDTDTQYF
TRBV2,TRBJ2-1,14,TRBD2,-,TGTGCCAGCAGTGGACTAGCGGGAGGGCATGAGCAGTTCTTC,CASSGLAGGHEQFF
TRBV5-1,TRBJ2-6,17,-,-,TGCGCCAGCAGCTTGGTCGGGGGCACTACTGGGGCCAACGTCCTGACTTTC,CASSLVGGTTGANVLTF
TRBV11-2,TRBJ2-1,15,-,-,TGTGCCAGCAGCTTAGAACAGGGAGCCTACAATGAGCAGTTCTTC,CASSLEQGAYNEQFF
TRBV5-5,TRBJ2-1,15,TRBD1,-,TGTGCCAGCAGCTTGGGGACAGGCTCCTACAATGAGCAGTTCTTC,CASSLGTGSYNEQFF
TRBV3-1,TRBJ2-3,14,-,-,TGTGCCAGCAGCCAAGTACTAGCAACAGATACGCAGTATTTT,CASSQVLATDTQYF
TRBV7-9,TRBJ2-1,14,-,-,TGTGCCAGCAGCCCACGAACAGGTTACAATGAGCAGTTCTTC,CASSPRTGYNEQFF
TRBV5-1,TRBJ2-1,16,TRBD2,-,TGCGCCAGCAGCATTGTGGCGGGGGGGCCCTACAATGAGCAGTTCTTC,CASSIVAGGPYNEQFF
TRBV6-2/TRBV6-3,TRBJ2-1,15,TRBD2,-,TGTGCCAGCAGTTTTATAGGACTAGCTGAGGGTGAGCAGTTCTTC,CASSFIGLAEGEQFF
TRBV11-2,TRBJ2-5,15,TRBD1,-,TGTGCCAGCAGCTTAGAGGGCAGGGGGCAAGAGACCCAGTACTTC,CASSLEGRGQETQYF